The TCR beta chain under discussion was sequenced for a study of vaccination effects on CD4 cells after COVID-19. With regard to this clone: Its target is not known.

Profiled with immunoSEQ multiplex PCR; TCRdb holds only in-frame clones, not every one. The sample lists under 30,000 clones; 76% were seen once. Prior to sequencing, the ViraFEST assay stimulated PBMC with viral peptide pools, which expanded the antigen-specific CD4+ T cells. Culture lasted about ten days before CD4+ T cell isolation. Each vaccine recipient was nucleocapsid antibody negative and had no prior SARS-CoV-2 infection. Wells containing approximately 2 million PBMC each were cultured with 9 to 10 IU/ml IL-2 and approximately 9.6 ug/ml peptides. Replacing half the medium with IL-2 medium was done on days 3 and 7. The sample in question was CD4+ T cells from PBMCs cultured with HCoV-NL63 spike peptides, obtained before COVID-19 vaccination. This sequence originates from a human donor who received a COVID-19 vaccine.

This chain's CDR3 is CASSIQLGGKETQYF. In DNA form, the CDR3 reads TGCGCCAGCAGCATACAATTAGGGGGGAAAGAGACCCAGTACTTC. The V gene is TRBV5-1, the J gene TRBJ2-5, with D perhaps assigned TRBD1 or TRBD2 (6 bases each). The CDR3 spans 15 residues. In germline, CDR1 is SGHRS, CDR2 YFSETQ. The V end was cut by 4 bases, the J end by 3 bases, with 16 bases between.